This T cell receptor beta chain emerged from a study of shared clonotypes between healthy human individuals. Germline V lookup: CDR1 GTSNPN, CDR2 SVGIG (reference sequence). With 5 bases clipped from V and 0 bases from J, the junction kept 6 bases outside the gene matches. The CDR3 runs 15 residues. The protocol was immunoSEQ multiplex PCR, while the TCRdb copy is restricted to in-frame clones and leaves out a portion. The sample records approximately 1.4 million clones, roughly 98% being singletons. The specimen was naive CD4+ T cells sorted from blood. This sample's subset: CD45RA+ positively selected. The sequence came from a young man in good health. This sequence joins TRBV30 and TRBJ1-4; TRBD1 aligns across 7 bases. The CDR3 DNA reads TGTGCCTGGCGGGAGGGACAGACAACTAATGAAAAACTGTTTTTT. Amino acid sequence: CAWREGQTTNEKLFF.